This TCR beta chain was captured in a study of T cells in Graves' hyperthyroidism and ophthalmopathy (dated by TCRdb to the late 2010s). The study in broad terms: Peripheral blood samples were taken at the time of initial diagnosis, prior to any treatment. To identify TCR V-J signatures that set the groups apart, the researchers used a discovery cohort of about a hundred patients, made up of under 50 with Graves' ophthalmopathy and 57 with stable Graves' hyperthyroidism. An independent validation cohort of around 19 hyperthyroidism patients and 17 patients who later progressed to ophthalmopathy tested prospective prediction of ophthalmopathy. For training and testing, the 100 or so patients in the discovery cohort were randomly divided in a 7:3 ratio. In more than 5 Graves' hyperthyroidism patients, the study also compared T-cell repertoires from thyroid tissue with T-cell repertoires from blood. Once sampling was done, hyperthyroidism patients were given methimazole at a starting dose of 30 mg daily, whereas ophthalmopathy patients were given high-dose intravenous methylprednisolone. The paper describes TCR Vbeta CDR3 sequencing of around 130 peripheral blood samples, made up of 43 ophthalmopathy patients, 70 to 75 hyperthyroidism patients and 17 progressor patients. Here is what the overall study found, with its caveats: In validation, progression to ophthalmopathy was predicted by the model with almost 71% sensitivity and 72.22% specificity, a median of 6.5 months before onset. Most expanded thyroid clonotypes (frequency above 0.001) were also detected in blood, a finding suggesting that blood repertoires may reflect thyroid immune responses. No statistical method was used to fix the sample size in advance, and group allocation was not hidden from the investigators. A model built on a 13 V-J signature distinguished ophthalmopathy from stable hyperthyroidism, reaching 85% to 90% sensitivity and around 81% specificity in cross-validation and 80%/75% in testing.

The TCR beta CDR3 regions were amplified from RNA transcripts. The TCR CDR3 was subjected to a first round of RT-PCR using the HTBI primer set and the Qiagen OneStep RT-PCR kit. A second multiplex PCR round built the libraries, followed by size selection and purification. Libraries were sequenced paired-end with 100 bp reads on an Illumina HiSeq2000. The study's processing was this. SOAPnuke was used to process the raw data, removing reads that contained adapters or uncalled bases, had a mean Phred below 15, or lacked an exact match to the constant primer or identifier. COPE v1.2.5 was used to merge the high-quality paired reads, and each unique nucleotide sequence was defined as a clonotype. Clonotypes were aligned to IMGT TRBV, TRBD and TRBJ reference segments using MiTCR v1.1. Analysis was restricted to V-J combinations with a frequency above 0.0001, which covered roughly 99% of repertoires. The TCS score was defined as F50 (clonal expansion) divided by E x V (chaos), with BLOSUM62-based TCRdist calculated between CDR3 peptides within each V-J. Welch's t-statistics and random forest reduced fewer than 600 V-J features to fewer than 15, which were used in a naive Bayes classifier (R e1071). TCRdb reanalyzed the raw reads on its own, using fastp at Q25 for trimming and MiXCR for clone calling, and kept in-frame beta chains. Rows with one shared CDR3 protein collapse into an entry with the most common genes and DNA. TCRdb's processing, not the authors', yielded these V and J calls. A total of about 290,000 distinct CDR3 sequences appear in this sample, more than 10% of them only once. The ten largest clones capture 6.5% to 10% of the sample.

Relative to germline, V is 1 base shorter and J is 1 base shorter, with 12 bases between their ends. The CDR3, cysteine through phenylalanine, is 16 amino acids long. Of all the DNA, just the CDR3 is kept, 48 bases in frame from base 1. Via the germline V gene, CDR1 is LGHNA and CDR2 YNFKEQ. In this sample, this clonotype turned up many times. No cognate antigen has been identified for it. The sample holds no much larger clone one base away, and base qualities are not on file. Hyperthyroidism patients were newly diagnosed, with disease duration under 2 months, and aged 18 to 65 years. Any patient with an uncontrolled infection, another autoimmune disease, pregnancy or lactation was excluded. Diagnoses were established on the basis of clinical symptoms, serum thyroxine and TRAb, thyroid ultrasound, and orbital computed tomography. Blood from progressor patients was collected at the time of first diagnosis with hyperthyroidism, before any ophthalmopathy symptoms had appeared. Ficoll-Paque density gradient centrifugation was used to isolate PBMCs from around 10 ml of fresh peripheral blood. Progressor patients were defined as those initially diagnosed with Graves' hyperthyroidism in whom ophthalmopathy developed during follow-up. Total RNA was extracted using Trizol reagent, and RNA quality was assessed on an Agilent 2100 Bioanalyzer.

The chain joins TRBV4-2 to TRBJ2-3; no D gene is confidently identified. Sequencing was carried out using blood. This receptor was obtained from a woman aged 25 to 45 with Graves' hyperthyroidism that later progressed to Graves' ophthalmopathy. The DNA is TGTGCCAGCAGCCAAGGCGACGGCATACGCACAGATACGCAGTATTTT. Translation gives CASSQGDGIRTDTQYF.